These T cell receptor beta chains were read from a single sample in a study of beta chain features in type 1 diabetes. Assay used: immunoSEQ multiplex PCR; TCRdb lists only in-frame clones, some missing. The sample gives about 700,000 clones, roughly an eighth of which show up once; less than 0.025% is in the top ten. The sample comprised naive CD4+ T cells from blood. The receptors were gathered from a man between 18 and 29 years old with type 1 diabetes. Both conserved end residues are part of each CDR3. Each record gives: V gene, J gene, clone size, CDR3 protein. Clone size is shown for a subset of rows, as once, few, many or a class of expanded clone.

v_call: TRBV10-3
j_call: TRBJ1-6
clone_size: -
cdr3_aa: CAISDGLIDSPLHF

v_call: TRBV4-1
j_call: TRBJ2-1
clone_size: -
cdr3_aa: CASSQGQGAGDEQFF

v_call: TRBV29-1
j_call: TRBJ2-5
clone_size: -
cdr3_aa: CSVTGRLAVETQYF

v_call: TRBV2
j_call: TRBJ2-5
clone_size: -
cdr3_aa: CASSLLAGGPGETQYF

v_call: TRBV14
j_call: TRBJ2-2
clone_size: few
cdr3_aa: CASSQPGQGYAGELFF

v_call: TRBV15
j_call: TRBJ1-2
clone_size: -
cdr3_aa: CATSRDIGIGDYGYTF

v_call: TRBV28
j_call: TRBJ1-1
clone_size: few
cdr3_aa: CASSLRAGGEAFF

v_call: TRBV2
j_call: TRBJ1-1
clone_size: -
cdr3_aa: CASSPRLVDTEAFF

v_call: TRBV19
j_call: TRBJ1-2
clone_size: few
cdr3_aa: CASSIQNYGYTF

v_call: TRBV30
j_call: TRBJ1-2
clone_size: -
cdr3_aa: CAWSVNGGYGYTF

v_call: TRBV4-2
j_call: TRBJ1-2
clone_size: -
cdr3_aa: CASSQGTGGLYGYTF

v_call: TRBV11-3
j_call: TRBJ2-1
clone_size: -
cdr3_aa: CASSLGQFNYNEQFF

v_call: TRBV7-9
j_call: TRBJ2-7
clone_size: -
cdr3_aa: CASSFHRGLQSEQYF

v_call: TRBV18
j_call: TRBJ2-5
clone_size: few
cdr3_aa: CASSPLDGAGETQYF

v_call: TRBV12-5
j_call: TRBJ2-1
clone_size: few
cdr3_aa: CASVGRPGTGVRQFF

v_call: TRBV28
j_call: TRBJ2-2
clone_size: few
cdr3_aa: CASSSPPTAGELFF

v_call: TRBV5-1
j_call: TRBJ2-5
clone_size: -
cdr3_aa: CASSLGGNRVQETQYF

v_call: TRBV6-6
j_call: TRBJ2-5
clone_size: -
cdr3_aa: CASSYVETQYF

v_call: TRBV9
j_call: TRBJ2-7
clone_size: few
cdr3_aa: CASSVQGEGYEQYF

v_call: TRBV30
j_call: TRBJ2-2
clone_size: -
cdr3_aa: CAWSRSNTGELFF

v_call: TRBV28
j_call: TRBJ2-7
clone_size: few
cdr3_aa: CATRRTAVVYEQYF

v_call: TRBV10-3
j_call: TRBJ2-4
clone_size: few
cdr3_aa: CAIQSGPENIQYF

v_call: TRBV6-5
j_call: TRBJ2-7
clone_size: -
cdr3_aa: CASSASGTGYEQYF

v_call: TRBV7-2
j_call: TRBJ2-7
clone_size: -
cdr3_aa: CASSLQGYEQYF

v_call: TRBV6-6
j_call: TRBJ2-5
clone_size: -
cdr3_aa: CASSYSGLQETQYF